This T cell receptor (beta chain) derives from a study of blood T cell repertoires in COVID-19. Across the whole study: Specimens from acute and convalescent COVID-19 originated in the United States, Italy and Spain.

Germline loops: CDR1 KGHDR, CDR2 SFDVKD. Trimming removed 4 bases from V and 7 bases from J; junction bases left unmatched: 6. The CDR3 spans 15 residues. Measured with immunoSEQ multiplex PCR; TCRdb has only the in-frame clones, and not every one. Found here are some 100,000 clones, roughly 84% of them singletons; the top ten hold under 8%. The sequence was collected from a woman older than 75 with active or convalescent COVID-19. What was sequenced was peripheral blood. The V and J genes are TRBV24-1 and TRBJ1-6; 7 bases align to TRBD1. The DNA of the CDR3 is TGTGCCACCAGTGACTATGGGACAGCAAATTCACCCCTCCACTTT. It specifies CATSDYGTANSPLHF.